This TCR beta chain was recovered during a study of cytomegalovirus exposure and HLA in healthy donors. Primers for the PCR totalled 60 Vbeta and 13 Jbeta. The data were produced by immunoSEQ multiplex PCR, yet TCRdb's version contains in-frame clones alone and is incomplete. This repertoire shows 200,000 or so clones, 65% to 90% found once; its top ten account for about 1.4%. From germline, CDR1 is GTSNPN and CDR2 SVGIG (reference sequence). V gave up 7 bases and J gave up 2 bases, with 12 bases separating them. The CDR3 length is 13 residues. The specimen was PBMCs. The chain has TRBV30 and TRBJ1-3; tentatively, D is TRBD1 (6 bases). This receptor was obtained from a girl between 10 and 17 years old in good health and CMV-seronegative. For the CDR3, the DNA is TGTGCCTCTGGACAGAACACTGGAAACACCATATATTTT. Its translation: CASGQNTGNTIYF.